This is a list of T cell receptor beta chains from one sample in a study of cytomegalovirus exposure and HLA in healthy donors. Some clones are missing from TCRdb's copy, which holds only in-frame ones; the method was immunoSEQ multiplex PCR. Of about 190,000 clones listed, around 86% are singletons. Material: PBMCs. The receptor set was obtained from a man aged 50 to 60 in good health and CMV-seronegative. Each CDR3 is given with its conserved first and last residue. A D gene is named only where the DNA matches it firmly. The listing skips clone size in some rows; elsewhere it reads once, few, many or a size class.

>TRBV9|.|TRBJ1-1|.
CASSVAGGNTEAFF
TGTGCCAGCAGCGTAGCGGGGGGGAACACTGAAGCTTTCTTT
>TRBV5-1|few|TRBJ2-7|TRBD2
CASSLQTSGGNYEQYF
TGCGCCAGCAGTTTGCAAACTAGCGGGGGGAACTACGAGCAGTACTTC
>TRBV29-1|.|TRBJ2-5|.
CSVQGSWETQYF
TGCAGCGTACAGGGTTCGTGGGAGACCCAGTACTTC
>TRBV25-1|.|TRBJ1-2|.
CASSERGALGGYTF
TGTGCCAGCAGTGAACGGGGTGCCCTCGGCGGCTACACCTTC
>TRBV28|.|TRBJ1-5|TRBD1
CASTRQGGYNQPQHF
TGTGCCAGCACAAGACAGGGGGGATACAATCAGCCCCAGCATTTT
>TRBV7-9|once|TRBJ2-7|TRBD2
CASSSVAGGPYEQYF
TGTGCCAGCAGCTCTGTAGCGGGAGGGCCCTACGAGCAGTACTTC
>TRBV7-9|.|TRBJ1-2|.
CASSLAEGSYGYTF
TGTGCCAGCAGCTTAGCGGAGGGTTCCTATGGCTACACCTTC
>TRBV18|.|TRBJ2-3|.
CASSPRDYRANTQYF
TGTGCCAGCTCACCTAGGGACTACAGGGCGAATACGCAGTATTTT
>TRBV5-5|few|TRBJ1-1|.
CASSFNTNTEAFF
TGTGCCAGCAGCTTTAACACGAACACTGAAGCTTTCTTT
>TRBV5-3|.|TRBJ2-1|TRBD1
CARSSGQVTYNEQFF
TGTGCCAGAAGCTCCGGACAGGTCACTTACAATGAGCAGTTCTTC
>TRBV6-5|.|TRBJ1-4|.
CASSLNEKLFF
TGTGCCAGCAGTCTCAATGAAAAACTGTTTTTT
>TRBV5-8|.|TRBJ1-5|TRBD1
CASSSLTGGVNQPQHF
TGTGCCAGCAGCTCGCTTACAGGGGGGGTTAATCAGCCCCAGCATTTT
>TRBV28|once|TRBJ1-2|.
CASSLSTGILVNYGYTF
TGTGCCAGCAGTTTAAGCACGGGAATCCTGGTGAACTATGGCTACACCTTC
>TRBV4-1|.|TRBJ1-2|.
CASSQVGHNIYGYTF
TGCGCCAGCAGCCAGGTGGGACATAACATCTATGGCTACACCTTC
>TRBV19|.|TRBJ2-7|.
CASSIEAGRPYEQYF
TGTGCCAGTAGTATAGAGGCAGGGCGCCCCTACGAGCAGTACTTC
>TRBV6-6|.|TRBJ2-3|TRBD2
CASSRGGPDTQYF
TGTGCCAGCAGTCGGGGGGGCCCAGATACGCAGTATTTT
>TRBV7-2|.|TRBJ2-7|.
CASSLAFRGGTYEQYF
TGTGCCAGCAGCTTAGCGTTCAGAGGCGGGACCTACGAGCAGTACTTC
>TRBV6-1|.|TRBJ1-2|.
CASNINYGYTF
TGTGCCAGCAATATCAACTATGGCTACACCTTC
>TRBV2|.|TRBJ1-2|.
CASSVGGGYGYTF
TGTGCCAGCAGTGTGGGGGGAGGCTATGGCTACACCTTC
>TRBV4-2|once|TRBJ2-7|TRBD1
CASSQSQRTGWNEQYF
TGTGCCAGCAGCCAGTCCCAGCGGACAGGGTGGAACGAGCAGTACTTC
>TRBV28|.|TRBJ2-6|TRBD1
CASRPGGAGANVLTF
TGTGCCAGCAGACCAGGGGGCGCTGGGGCCAACGTCCTGACTTTC
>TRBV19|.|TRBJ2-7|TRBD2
CASSVRLAGVYEQYF
TGTGCCAGTAGTGTCCGGCTAGCGGGAGTCTACGAGCAGTACTTC
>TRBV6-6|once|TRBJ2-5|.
CASSYPQETQYF
TGTGCCAGCAGTTACCCGCAAGAGACCCAGTACTTC
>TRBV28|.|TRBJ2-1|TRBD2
CASSSRTSGSNEQFF
TGTGCCAGCAGTTCTCGGACTAGCGGGAGCAATGAGCAGTTCTTC
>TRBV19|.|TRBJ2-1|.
CASSIDWGGSYNEQFF
TGTGCCAGTAGTATAGATTGGGGGGGCTCTTACAATGAGCAGTTCTTC
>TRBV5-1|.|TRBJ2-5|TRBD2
CASSARPSGVQETQYF
TGCGCCAGCAGCGCCCGTCCTAGCGGGGTACAAGAGACCCAGTACTTC
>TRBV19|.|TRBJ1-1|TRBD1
CASSMPQGARTEAFF
TGTGCCAGTAGTATGCCACAGGGGGCGCGGACTGAAGCTTTCTTT
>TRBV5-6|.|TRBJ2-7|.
CASSLGQHYEQYF
TGTGCCAGCAGCTTGGGACAGCACTACGAGCAGTACTTC
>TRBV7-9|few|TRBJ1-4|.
CASQLGHANEKLFF
TGTGCCAGCCAGCTTGGGCATGCGAATGAAAAACTGTTTTTT
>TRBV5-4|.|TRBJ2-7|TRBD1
CASSFDRGPYEQYF
TGTGCCAGCAGCTTTGACAGGGGGCCGTACGAGCAGTACTTC
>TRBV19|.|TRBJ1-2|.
CASSTQGYGYTF
TGTGCCAGTAGTACGCAGGGCTATGGCTACACCTTC
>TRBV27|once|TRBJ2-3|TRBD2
CASRPSGGATDTQYF
TGTGCCAGCAGACCGAGCGGGGGGGCCACAGATACGCAGTATTTT
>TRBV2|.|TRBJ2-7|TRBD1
CASTTGTVSYEQYF
TGTGCCAGTACAACCGGGACAGTCTCCTACGAGCAGTACTTC
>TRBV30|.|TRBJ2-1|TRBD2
CAWIAAGVFYNEQFF
TGTGCCTGGATAGCGGCGGGAGTGTTCTACAATGAGCAGTTCTTC
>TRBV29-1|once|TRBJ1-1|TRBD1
CSVSGDRGESTEAFF
TGCAGCGTTTCGGGGGACAGGGGAGAGAGCACTGAAGCTTTCTTT
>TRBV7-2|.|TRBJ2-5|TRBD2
CASSHRLAGTQETQYF
TGTGCCAGCAGTCACAGACTAGCGGGGACCCAAGAGACCCAGTACTTC
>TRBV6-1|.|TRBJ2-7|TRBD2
CASSLAGGTYEQYF
TGTGCCAGCAGTCTAGCGGGGGGGACGTACGAGCAGTACTTC
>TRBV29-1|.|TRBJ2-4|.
CSVLGAKNIQYF
TGCAGCGTCCTGGGCGCCAAAAACATTCAGTACTTC
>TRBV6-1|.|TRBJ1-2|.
CASSEDQGGLNYGYTF
TGTGCCAGCAGTGAAGATCAGGGAGGGCTAAACTATGGCTACACCTTC
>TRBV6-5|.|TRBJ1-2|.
CASSQGYMGYTF
TGTGCCAGCAGTCAGGGGTATATGGGCTACACCTTC
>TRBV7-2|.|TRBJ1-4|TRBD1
CASSNRQGTNEKLFF
TGTGCCAGCAGCAACAGACAGGGGACTAATGAAAAACTGTTTTTT
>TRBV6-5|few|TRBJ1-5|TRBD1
CASGQVRNQPQHF
TGTGCCAGCGGACAGGTCCGAAATCAGCCCCAGCATTTT
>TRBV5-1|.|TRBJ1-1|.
CASSLGGQNTEAFF
TGCGCCAGCAGCTTGGGAGGGCAGAACACTGAAGCTTTCTTT
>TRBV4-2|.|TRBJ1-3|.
CASSQDRRINSGNTIYF
TGTGCCAGCAGCCAAGATCGGAGGATAAACTCTGGAAACACCATATATTTT
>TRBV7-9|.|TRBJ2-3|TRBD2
CASTAQAGTDTQYF
TGTGCCAGCACAGCCCAAGCGGGAACAGATACGCAGTATTTT
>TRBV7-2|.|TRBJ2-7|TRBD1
CASSLGGTGVSYEQYF
TGTGCCAGCAGCTTAGGAGGGACAGGAGTATCCTACGAGCAGTACTTC
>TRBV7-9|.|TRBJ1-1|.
CASKTNPRWSEAFF
TGTGCCAGCAAAACGAACCCCCGGTGGTCTGAAGCTTTCTTT
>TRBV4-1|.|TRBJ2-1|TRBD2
CASSPKPGLAGAVPYNEQFF
TGCGCCAGCAGCCCCAAACCGGGACTAGCGGGAGCGGTCCCCTACAATGAGCAGTTCTTC